The source of this T cell receptor beta chain is a study of blood T cell repertoires in COVID-19. Study background: The United States, Italy and Spain were the sources of the acute and convalescent COVID-19 samples. PBMCs, B-cell-depleted T cells, or T cells were the source of the cDNA or gDNA that made up the material.

The CDR3 is made up of 15 amino acids. CDR1 and CDR2 (germline): DFQATT, SNEGSKA (reference sequence). V was cut by 3 bases and J by 4 bases, with 18 bases left in between. Authors' processing steps: Estimated nucleated cell counts came from reference gene primer amplification. This table comes from immunoSEQ multiplex PCR, and its TCRdb copy is limited to in-frame clones, with some not included. V and J calls and clone size are given by that table; D and trimming were obtained from the DNA. There are 100,000 to 150,000 clones in the sample; roughly 91% occur only once, and roughly 4.3% lies in the top ten.

The receptor was isolated from a man between 60 and 75 years old with COVID-19, enrolled during active disease. The sequenced sample was peripheral blood. The genes are TRBV20-1 and TRBJ2-5; D possibly corresponds to TRBD2 (7 bases). The CDR3 DNA sequence: TGCAGTGCTAGTAGTGGCGGGGGCACGGGAGAGACCCAGTACTTC. This sequence encodes CSASSGGGTGETQYF.